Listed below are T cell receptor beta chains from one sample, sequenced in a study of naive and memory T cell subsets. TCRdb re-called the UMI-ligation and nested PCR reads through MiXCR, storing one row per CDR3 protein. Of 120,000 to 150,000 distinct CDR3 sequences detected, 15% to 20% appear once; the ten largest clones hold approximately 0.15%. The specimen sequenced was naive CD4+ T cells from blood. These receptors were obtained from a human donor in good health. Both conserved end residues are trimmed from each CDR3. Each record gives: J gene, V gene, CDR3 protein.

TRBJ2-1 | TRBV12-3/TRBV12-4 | ASSFRSSSYNEQF
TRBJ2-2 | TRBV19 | ASIFQPNTGELF
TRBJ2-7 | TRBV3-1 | ASSQDVNGAYEQY
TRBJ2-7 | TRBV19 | ASSIAGGVYSYEQY
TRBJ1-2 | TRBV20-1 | SARSSRDSYFYGYT
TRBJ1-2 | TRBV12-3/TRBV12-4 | ASSLSGFYGYT
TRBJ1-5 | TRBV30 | AWDRGINQPQH
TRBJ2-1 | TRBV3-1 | ASSQEGTSYSYNEQF
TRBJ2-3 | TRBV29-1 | SVNLRGYSTDTQY
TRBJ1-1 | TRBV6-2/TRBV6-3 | ASSYFLQGAFTEAF
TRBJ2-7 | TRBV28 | ASSLRTSGKPYEQY
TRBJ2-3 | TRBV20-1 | SVPGLGTDTQY
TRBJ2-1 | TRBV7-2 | ASRTRSEQF
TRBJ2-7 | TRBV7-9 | ASSKPGLAGVGAYEQY
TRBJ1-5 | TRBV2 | ASSVLGGRQPQH
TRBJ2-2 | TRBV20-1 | SARDRPGELF
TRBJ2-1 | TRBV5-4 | ASSASGVYNEQF
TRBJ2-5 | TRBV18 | ASSPPLADQETQY
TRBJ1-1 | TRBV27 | ASSYRGPLSTEAF
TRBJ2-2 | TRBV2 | ASSRDTKTGELF
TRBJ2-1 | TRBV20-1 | SARDRDSGRAYNEQF
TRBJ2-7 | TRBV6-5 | ASSYLTNFDEQY
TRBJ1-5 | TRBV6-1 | ASSDRGYQPQH
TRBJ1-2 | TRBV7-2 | ASTVGTGGLYGYT
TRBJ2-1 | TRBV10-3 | AISESGLADGHNEQF
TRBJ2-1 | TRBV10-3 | AISEVESNEQF
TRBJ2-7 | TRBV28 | ASSPTEYEQY
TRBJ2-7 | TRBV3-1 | ASSQIAGGGDEQY
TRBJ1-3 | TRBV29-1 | SVEDSSGNTIY
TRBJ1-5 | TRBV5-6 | ASSKTGRENQPQH
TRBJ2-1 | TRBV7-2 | ASSKDRSYNEQF
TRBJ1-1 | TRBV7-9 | ASSPGTVEAF
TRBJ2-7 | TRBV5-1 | ASGGSGMRARVYEQY
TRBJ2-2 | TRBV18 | ASSSKTDTGELF
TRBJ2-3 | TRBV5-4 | ASSPSGGRIDTQY
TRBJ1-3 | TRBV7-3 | ASSLANTGTGGAYGNTIY
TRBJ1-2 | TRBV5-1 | ASSTSGGLYGYT
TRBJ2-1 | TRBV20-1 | SAPRGSSYNEQF
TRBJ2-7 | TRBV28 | ASSTTVVRTGGGEQY
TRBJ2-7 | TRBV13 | ASSPWRAAYEQY
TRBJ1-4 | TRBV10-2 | ASSQGAVREKLF
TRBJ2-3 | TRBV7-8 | ASSDTDTQY
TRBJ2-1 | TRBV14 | ASSPPYERTANNEQF
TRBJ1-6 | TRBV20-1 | SAGDSYNSPLH
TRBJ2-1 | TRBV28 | ASSSGALPDNEQF
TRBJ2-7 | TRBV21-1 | ASSKVRTGRYEQY
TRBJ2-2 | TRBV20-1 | SATSGRLTGELF
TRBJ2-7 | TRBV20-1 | SAAYEQY
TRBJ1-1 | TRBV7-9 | ASSIRQGSTEAF
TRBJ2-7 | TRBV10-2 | ASSESLVWDRVYEQY
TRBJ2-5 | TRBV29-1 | SVDKETQY
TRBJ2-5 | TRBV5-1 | ASSKREGRGETQY
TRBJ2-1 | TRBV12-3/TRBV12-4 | AGGFTSGSKNEQF
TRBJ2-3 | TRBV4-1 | ASSQVLAATDTQY